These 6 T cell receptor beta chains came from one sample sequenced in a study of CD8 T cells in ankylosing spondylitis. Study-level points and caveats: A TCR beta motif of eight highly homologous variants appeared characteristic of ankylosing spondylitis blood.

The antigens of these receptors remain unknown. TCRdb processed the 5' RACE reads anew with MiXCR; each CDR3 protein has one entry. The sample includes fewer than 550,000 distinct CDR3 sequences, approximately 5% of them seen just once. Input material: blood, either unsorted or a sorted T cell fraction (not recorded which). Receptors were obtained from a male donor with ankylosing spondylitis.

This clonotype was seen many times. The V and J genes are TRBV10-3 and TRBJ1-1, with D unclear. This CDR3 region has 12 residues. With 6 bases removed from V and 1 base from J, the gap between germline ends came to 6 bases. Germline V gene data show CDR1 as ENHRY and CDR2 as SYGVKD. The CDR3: CAIRTANTEAFF. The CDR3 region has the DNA TGTGCCATCAGAACGGCGAACACTGAAGCTTTCTTT.

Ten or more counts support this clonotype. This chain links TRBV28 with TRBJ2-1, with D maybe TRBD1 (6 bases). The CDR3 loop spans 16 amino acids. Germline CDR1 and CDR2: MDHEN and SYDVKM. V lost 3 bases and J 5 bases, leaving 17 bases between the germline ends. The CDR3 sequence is CASSFRRGRGHNEQFF. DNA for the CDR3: TGTGCCAGCAGTTTCCGCAGGGGAAGAGGGCACAATGAGCAGTTCTTC.

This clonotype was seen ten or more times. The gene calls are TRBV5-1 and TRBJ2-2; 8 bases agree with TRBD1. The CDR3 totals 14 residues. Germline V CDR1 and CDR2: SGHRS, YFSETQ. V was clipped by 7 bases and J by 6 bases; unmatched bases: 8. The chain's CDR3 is CASSDRGWSGELFF. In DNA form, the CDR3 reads TGCGCCAGCTCCGACAGGGGTTGGTCCGGGGAGCTGTTTTTT. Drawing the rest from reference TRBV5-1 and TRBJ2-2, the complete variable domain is KAGVTQTPRYLIKTRGQQVTLSCSPISGHRSVSWYQQTPGQGLQFLFEYFSETQRNKGNFPGRFSGRQFSNSRSEMNVSTLELGDSALYLCASSDRGWSGELFFGEGSRLTVL.

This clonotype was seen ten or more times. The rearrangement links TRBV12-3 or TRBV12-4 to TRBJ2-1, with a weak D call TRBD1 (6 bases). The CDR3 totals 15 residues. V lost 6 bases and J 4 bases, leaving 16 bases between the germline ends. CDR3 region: CASSHGTLVYNEQFF. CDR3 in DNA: TGTGCCAGCAGCCACGGGACACTGGTTTACAATGAGCAGTTCTTC.

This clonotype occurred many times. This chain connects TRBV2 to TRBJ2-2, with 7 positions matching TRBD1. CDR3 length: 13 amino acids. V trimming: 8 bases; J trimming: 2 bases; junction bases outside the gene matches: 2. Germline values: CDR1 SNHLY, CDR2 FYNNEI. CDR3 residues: CASDRVNTGELFF. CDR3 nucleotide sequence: TGTGCCAGCGACAGGGTTAACACCGGGGAGCTGTTTTTT.

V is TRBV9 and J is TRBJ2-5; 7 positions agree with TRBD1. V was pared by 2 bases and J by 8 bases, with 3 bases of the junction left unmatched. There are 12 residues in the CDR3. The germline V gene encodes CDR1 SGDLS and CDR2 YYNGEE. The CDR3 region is CASSVTGETQYF. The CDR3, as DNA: TGTGCCAGCAGCGTTACAGGGGAAACCCAGTACTTC.